The clone carrying this TCR beta chain was counted between two and nine times. These data originate in a study of cytomegalovirus exposure and HLA in healthy donors. V lost 0 bases and J lost 3, with 9 bases in between. CDR3 length: 14 residues. CDR1 is SGDLS, CDR2 YYNGEE, per germline. Both 60 Vbeta primers and 13 Jbeta primers went into the PCR. Assay: immunoSEQ multiplex PCR; the TCRdb copy retains only in-frame clones and omits some. The table shows some 190,000 clones, with roughly three quarters occurring only once. Unrecorded immune exposure was likely among donors, who were nominally healthy when sampled.

The sequence was collected from a woman in her twenties or thirties in good health and CMV-seropositive. Sequencing was done on a sample of PBMCs. This chain joins TRBV9 and TRBJ1-2; D is possibly TRBD1 (5 bases). CDR3 sequence: CASSVAGIDYGYTF. The CDR3 bases are TGTGCCAGCAGCGTAGCAGGGATCGACTATGGCTACACCTTC.